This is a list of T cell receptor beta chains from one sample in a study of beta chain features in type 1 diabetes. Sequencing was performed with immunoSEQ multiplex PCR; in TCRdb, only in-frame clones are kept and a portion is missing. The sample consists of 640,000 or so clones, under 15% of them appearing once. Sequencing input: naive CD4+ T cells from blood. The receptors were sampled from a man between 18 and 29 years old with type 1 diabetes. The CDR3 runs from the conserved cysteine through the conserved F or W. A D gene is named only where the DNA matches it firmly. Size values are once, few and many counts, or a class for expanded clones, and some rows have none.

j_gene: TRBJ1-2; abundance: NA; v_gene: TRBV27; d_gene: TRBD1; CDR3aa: CASSSPSTGAYGYTF; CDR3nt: TGTGCCAGCAGTTCCCCTTCGACAGGGGCCTATGGCTACACCTTC
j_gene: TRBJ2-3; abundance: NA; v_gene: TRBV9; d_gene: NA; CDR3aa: CASSVGVLGSTDTQYF; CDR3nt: TGTGCCAGCAGCGTAGGGGTACTAGGTTCAACAGATACGCAGTATTTT
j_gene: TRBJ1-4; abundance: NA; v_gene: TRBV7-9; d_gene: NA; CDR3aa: CASSPRDQWEKLFF; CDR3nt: TGTGCCAGCAGCCCCCGGGACCAGTGGGAAAAACTGTTTTTT
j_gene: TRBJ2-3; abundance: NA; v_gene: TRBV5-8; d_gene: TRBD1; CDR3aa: CASSLAGDRYTDTQYF; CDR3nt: TGTGCCAGCAGCTTGGCCGGGGACAGGTACACAGATACGCAGTATTTT
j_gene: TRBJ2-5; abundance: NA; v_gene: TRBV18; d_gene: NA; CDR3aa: CASSGFYSEETQYF; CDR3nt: TGTGCCAGCTCAGGTTTCTACAGCGAAGAGACCCAGTACTTC
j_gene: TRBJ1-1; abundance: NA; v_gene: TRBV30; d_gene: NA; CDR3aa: CAWSPPPAEAFF; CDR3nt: TGTGCCTGGAGTCCACCCCCGGCTGAAGCTTTCTTT
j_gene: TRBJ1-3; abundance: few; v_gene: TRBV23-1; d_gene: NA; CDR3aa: CASSQQYRSGNTIYF; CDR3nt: TGCGCCAGCAGCCAACAGTATAGATCTGGAAACACCATATATTTT
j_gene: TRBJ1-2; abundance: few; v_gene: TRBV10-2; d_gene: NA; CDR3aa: CACQGINYGYTF; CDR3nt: TGCGCCTGCCAGGGGATTAACTATGGCTACACCTTC
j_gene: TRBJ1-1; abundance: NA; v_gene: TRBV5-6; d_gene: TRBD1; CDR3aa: CASSWGQGSTEAFF; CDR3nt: TGTGCCAGCAGCTGGGGACAGGGGAGCACTGAAGCTTTCTTT
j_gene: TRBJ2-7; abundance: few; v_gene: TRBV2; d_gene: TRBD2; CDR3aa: CASSERASGAYEQYF; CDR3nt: TGTGCCAGCAGTGAAAGGGCTAGCGGGGCCTACGAGCAGTACTTC
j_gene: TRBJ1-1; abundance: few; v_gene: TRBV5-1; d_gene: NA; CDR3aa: CASSLGLEGTEAFF; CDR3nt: TGCGCCAGCAGCTTGGGGCTGGAGGGCACTGAAGCTTTCTTT
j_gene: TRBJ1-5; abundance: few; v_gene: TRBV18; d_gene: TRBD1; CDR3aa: CASSPTGDQPQHF; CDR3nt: TGTGCCAGCTCACCCACAGGGGATCAGCCCCAGCATTTT